The 3 T cell receptor beta chains reported below all come from one sample, sequenced in a study of blood T cell repertoires in COVID-19. Generated by immunoSEQ multiplex PCR, the TCRdb table keeps only in-frame clones and is missing some. The sample shows some 68,000 clones, roughly 85% of them seen only once. Source material: peripheral blood. The receptors come from a woman between 50 and 59 years old with COVID-19, enrolled during active disease.

The chain links TRBV5-5 to TRBJ2-7, with 9 bases identical to TRBD1. The V gene's germline CDR1 is SGHKS and CDR2 YYEKEE (reference sequence). The V gene end was trimmed by 3 bases and the J gene end by 1 base; junction bases not matched to a gene: 5. This CDR3 comprises 15 residues. The CDR3 here is CASSSGQGFSYEQYF. CDR3 nucleotides: TGTGCCAGCAGCTCCGGACAGGGGTTTTCCTACGAGCAGTACTTC.

The chain links TRBV27 to TRBJ2-2; 7 bases map to TRBD2. The V gene end was trimmed by 7 bases and the J gene end by 7 bases; junction bases not matched to a gene: 15. The V gene's germline CDR1 is MNHEY and CDR2 SMNVEV (reference sequence). CDR3 size: 16 residues. This chain's CDR3 is CASTPAGGRGSGELFF. The DNA for the CDR3 is TGTGCCAGCACCCCCGCCGGCGGGAGAGGGAGCGGGGAGCTGTTTTTT.

The chain uses TRBV11-2 and TRBJ2-7; a possible D gene is TRBD1 (6 bases). With 1 base removed from V and 5 bases from J, the gap between germline ends came to 15 bases. This CDR3 region has 15 residues. CDR1 and CDR2 (germline): SGHAT, FQNNGV. The CDR3 reads CASSLVLAGDDEQYF. As DNA, the CDR3 is TGTGCCAGCAGCTTAGTTTTGGCAGGGGACGACGAGCAGTACTTC.